Listed below are T cell receptor beta chains from one sample, sequenced in a study of blood T cell repertoires in COVID-19. Profiled with immunoSEQ multiplex PCR; TCRdb holds only in-frame clones, not every one. The sample has approximately 300,000 clones; 90% are singletons. Source material: PBMCs or T cells enriched from blood (not recorded which). These receptors were collected from a man between 60 and 75 years old who had recovered from COVID-19. The CDR3 runs from the conserved cysteine through the conserved F or W. The D gene is left open where the match is weak. The size field is filled for only some rows; it gives once, few, many or a size class.

V	size	D	J	CDR3	DNA
TRBV9	NA	NA	TRBJ1-5	CASSVDGGGNQPQHF	TGTGCCAGCAGCGTAGACGGAGGGGGCAATCAGCCCCAGCATTTT
TRBV7-2	NA	TRBD2	TRBJ2-1	CASSPGGPFYNEQFF	TGTGCCAGCAGCCCGGGGGGGCCGTTTTACAATGAGCAGTTCTTC
TRBV7-9	once	TRBD1	TRBJ1-2	CASSLTGITNYGYTF	TGTGCCAGCAGCTTGACAGGGATTACTAACTATGGCTACACCTTC
TRBV6-5	NA	TRBD1	TRBJ1-2	CASSSNRGGYTF	TGTGCCAGCAGTTCTAACAGGGGTGGCTACACCTTC
TRBV10-3	NA	TRBD1	TRBJ2-7	CAIRTGSSYEQYF	TGTGCCATCAGGACAGGGAGCTCCTACGAGCAGTACTTC
TRBV12-5	NA	TRBD1	TRBJ1-6	CASGLFPSGTGASPLHF	TGTGCTAGTGGTCTTTTCCCGTCCGGGACAGGGGCTTCACCCCTCCACTTT
TRBV19	NA	NA	TRBJ2-7	CASSIGAEQYF	TGTGCCAGTAGTATAGGGGCCGAGCAGTACTTC
TRBV6-4	few	NA	TRBJ2-2	CASSASPGTGELFF	TGTGCCAGCAGTGCTAGCCCTGGCACCGGGGAGCTGTTTTTT
TRBV5-4	NA	TRBD2	TRBJ2-2	CASSQGGSGATGELFF	TGTGCCAGCAGCCAAGGGGGTAGCGGGGCCACCGGGGAGCTGTTTTTT
TRBV5-1	few	TRBD1	TRBJ1-2	CASSLDKTGPYGYTF	TGCGCCAGCAGCTTGGATAAGACAGGGCCTTATGGCTACACCTTC
TRBV27	NA	TRBD2	TRBJ2-1	CASSRAGTYNEQFF	TGTGCCAGCAGTAGAGCGGGGACCTACAATGAGCAGTTCTTC
TRBV10-3	once	NA	TRBJ1-2	CAISEVGAYYGYTF	TGTGCCATCAGTGAGGTGGGGGCCTACTATGGCTACACCTTC
TRBV19	NA	TRBD1	TRBJ1-3	CASSGQGLGASGNTIYF	TGTGCCAGTAGTGGACAGGGTTTGGGGGCCTCTGGAAACACCATATATTTT
TRBV5-5	few	NA	TRBJ1-1	CASSSTGHPNTEAFF	TGTGCCAGCAGCTCTACGGGACACCCGAACACTGAAGCTTTCTTT
TRBV5-5	once	NA	TRBJ2-5	CASSFTSESVTQYF	TGTGCCAGCAGCTTCACTAGTGAATCAGTGACCCAGTACTTC
TRBV19	NA	TRBD2	TRBJ2-1	CASSAASGGYNEQFF	TGTGCCAGTAGTGCTGCTAGCGGGGGCTACAATGAGCAGTTCTTC
TRBV27	once	NA	TRBJ1-4	CASTTDGGSGRNEKLFF	TGTGCCAGCACTACGGACGGGGGTTCCGGCAGGAATGAAAAACTGTTTTTT
TRBV12-5	NA	TRBD1	TRBJ1-1	CASGLSTGGKNTEAFF	TGTGCTAGTGGTTTGTCCACAGGGGGCAAGAACACTGAAGCTTTCTTT
TRBV19	NA	NA	TRBJ1-1	CASTMGAAGLETFF	TGTGCCAGTACCATGGGTGCGGCTGGCCTTGAAACTTTCTTT
TRBV13	NA	NA	TRBJ2-1	CASSLGSRVYNEQFF	TGTGCCAGCAGCTTAGGATCCAGGGTATACAATGAGCAGTTCTTC
TRBV6-5	few	NA	TRBJ1-5	CASSTSAAKPQHF	TGTGCCAGCAGTACAAGCGCCGCCAAGCCCCAGCATTTT
TRBV27	once	TRBD1	TRBJ1-2	CASRKRTGGDYGYTF	TGTGCCAGCAGGAAAAGAACAGGGGGAGACTATGGCTACACCTTC
TRBV15	NA	NA	TRBJ1-3	CATSRGRRDNSGNTIYF	TGTGCCACCAGCAGAGGACGCCGGGACAACTCTGGAAACACCATATATTTT
TRBV25-1	NA	TRBD1	TRBJ2-5	CASSADRKNIQETQYF	TGTGCCAGCAGTGCGGACAGGAAAAATATCCAAGAGACCCAGTACTTC
TRBV9	once	NA	TRBJ2-1	CASSLTNRVNEQFF	TGTGCCAGCAGCCTAACAAACAGGGTCAATGAGCAGTTCTTC
TRBV9	NA	TRBD1	TRBJ1-5	CASSAGQGNQPQHF	TGTGCCAGCAGCGCAGGACAGGGTAATCAGCCCCAGCATTTT
TRBV6-5	NA	NA	TRBJ1-1	CASRPSGGTEAFF	TGTGCCAGCAGGCCCTCCGGCGGCACTGAAGCTTTCTTT
TRBV6-5	NA	NA	TRBJ1-1	CASSYLRRVSTEAFF	TGTGCCAGCAGTTACTTGCGCAGGGTTTCAACTGAAGCTTTCTTT
TRBV3-1/TRBV3-2	NA	TRBD1	TRBJ2-5	CASSPGTGGWETQYF	TGTGCCAGCAGCCCGGGGACAGGGGGCTGGGAGACCCAGTACTTC
TRBV7-2	NA	TRBD2	TRBJ2-1	CASSLGGGTSGLEQFF	TGTGCCAGCAGCTTAGGGGGGGGGACTAGCGGCCTTGAGCAGTTCTTC
TRBV18	NA	TRBD2	TRBJ2-1	CASSPRTSGKGDNEQFF	TGTGCCAGCTCACCACGTACTAGCGGAAAAGGGGACAATGAGCAGTTCTTC
TRBV7-2	NA	TRBD1	TRBJ1-3	CASSSTGGARGNTIYF	TGTGCCAGCAGCTCGACAGGGGGCGCGAGAGGAAACACCATATATTTT
TRBV11-3	few	TRBD1	TRBJ1-1	CASTTTGPAAFF	TGTGCCAGCACCACGACAGGGCCTGCAGCTTTCTTT
TRBV7-2	once	TRBD1	TRBJ2-7	CASSSMTGMENEQYF	TGTGCCAGCAGCTCAATGACAGGGATGGAGAACGAGCAGTACTTC
TRBV28	NA	TRBD1	TRBJ1-5	CASSLLGQGALNQPQHF	TGTGCCAGCAGTTTATTGGGGCAGGGGGCGCTTAATCAGCCCCAGCATTTT
TRBV4-3	NA	TRBD1	TRBJ1-4	CASRDRGGGNEKLFF	TGCGCCAGCAGGGACAGGGGCGGAGGAAATGAAAAACTGTTTTTT
TRBV30	NA	NA	TRBJ2-7	CAWGGVGGSIYEQYF	TGTGCCTGGGGGGGCGTCGGCGGGAGCATCTACGAGCAGTACTTC
TRBV19	NA	TRBD2	TRBJ2-3	CASSFAASGKDTQYF	TGTGCCAGTAGTTTTGCGGCTAGCGGGAAGGATACGCAGTATTTT
TRBV5-5	NA	TRBD1	TRBJ1-2	CASSLPQQSRGSGYTF	TGTGCCAGCAGCTTGCCTCAGCAGTCCAGGGGGTCTGGCTACACCTTC
TRBV28	NA	NA	TRBJ1-5	CASTEGQFSQPQHF	TGTGCCAGCACCGAAGGACAATTCAGTCAGCCCCAGCATTTT
TRBV6-6	NA	TRBD2	TRBJ2-1	CASSYKPGTSGSPGNEQFF	TGTGCCAGCAGCTACAAACCCGGGACTAGCGGGAGTCCGGGTAATGAGCAGTTCTTC
TRBV19	NA	NA	TRBJ1-6	CASTPRGTGSPLHF	TGTGCCAGTACCCCGAGGGGGACGGGATCACCCCTCCACTTT
TRBV20-1	once	NA	TRBJ1-2	CSANLGGGYTF	TGCAGTGCTAATTTAGGGGGAGGCTACACCTTC
TRBV6-4	NA	NA	TRBJ2-7	CASSYRDEQYF	TGTGCCAGCAGTTACAGGGACGAGCAGTACTTC
TRBV5-4	NA	NA	TRBJ2-1	CASSGAVGSSYNEQFF	TGTGCCAGCAGCGGGGCAGTCGGGAGCTCCTACAATGAGCAGTTCTTC
TRBV19	NA	NA	TRBJ2-5	CASSRTPQETQYF	TGTGCCAGTAGTAGGACTCCACAAGAGACCCAGTACTTC
TRBV11-2	NA	NA	TRBJ1-1	CASNPRGWDTAFF	TGTGCCAGCAACCCGAGGGGCTGGGACACCGCTTTCTTT
TRBV7-9	few	TRBD1	TRBJ2-5	CASSPAWTGWEETQYF	TGTGCCAGCAGCCCCGCTTGGACAGGTTGGGAAGAGACCCAGTACTTC
TRBV28	NA	NA	TRBJ1-4	CASSLVQGFAGDEKLFF	TGTGCCAGCAGTTTGGTACAGGGTTTCGCGGGGGATGAAAAACTGTTTTTT
TRBV5-1	NA	NA	TRBJ1-1	CASSLAPQNTEAFF	TGCGCCAGCAGCTTGGCCCCACAGAACACTGAAGCTTTCTTT